This TCR beta chain was captured by sequencing in a study of T cell responses to AZD1222 COVID-19 vaccine. Libraries were prepared by immunoSEQ multiplex PCR; TCRdb keeps only in-frame clonotypes and omits some of them. Recorded for this sample: about 140,000 clones. Germline V gene lookup returns CDR1 SGDLS and CDR2 YYNGEE. After removal of 0 bases from V and 2 bases from J, the junction contained 5 bases not matched to a gene. The CDR3 has 15 residues. Sequencing was performed on peripheral blood. The TCR sequence derives from an adult in good health. The genes are TRBV9 and TRBJ2-7, with TRBD1 identical over 7 bases. Here the CDR3 DNA reads TGTGCCAGCAGCGTAGGAGGGGGCAGCACCTACGAGCAGTACTTC. Protein sequence: CASSVGGGSTYEQYF.